Listed below are T cell receptor beta chains from one sample, sequenced in a study of high-grade serous ovarian cancer treatment subgroups. Sequencing used immunoSEQ multiplex PCR; TCRdb keeps in-frame clones, though not all of them. The table includes about 18,000 clones, around 74% detected once. Sequencing was carried out using tumor tissue. These receptors originate from a human donor with high-grade serous ovarian cancer. Both conserved end residues are part of each CDR3. D genes are given only for firm matches. Clone size is not always given. Where it is, it says once, few, many or a class for expanded clones.

-	TRBV10-3	TRBJ1-1	-	CASSEGIGVRMNTEAFF	TGTGCCAGCAGTGAAGGTATCGGTGTACGCATGAACACTGAAGCTTTCTTT
TRBD2	TRBV7-2	TRBJ2-2	-	CASSPRGGEMTGELFF	TGTGCCAGCAGCCCCCGGGGAGGGGAGATGACCGGGGAGCTGTTTTTT
TRBD1	TRBV7-9	TRBJ1-4	once	CASSPRTGRGEKLFF	TGTGCCAGCAGCCCTCGGACAGGGCGAGGCGAAAAACTGTTTTTT
-	TRBV18	TRBJ1-2	medium-sized	CASSPPTETFAYTF	TGTGCCAGCTCACCACCCACAGAAACATTCGCCTACACCTTC
-	TRBV6-1	TRBJ2-2	-	CASSEGTGELFF	TGTGCCAGCAGTGAAGGCACCGGGGAGCTGTTTTTT
-	TRBV2	TRBJ1-2	-	CASPEGVYGYTF	TGTGCCAGTCCCGAAGGGGTCTATGGCTACACCTTC
TRBD1	TRBV5-6	TRBJ1-2	-	CASSQTGMYGYTF	TGTGCCAGCAGCCAGACAGGGATGTATGGCTACACCTTC
TRBD1	TRBV5-1	TRBJ1-1	-	CASSQNTGGTEAFF	TGCGCCAGCAGCCAAAACACAGGGGGCACTGAAGCTTTCTTT
TRBD1	TRBV5-1	TRBJ1-2	-	CASSRGTGKGYTF	TGCGCCAGCAGCCGGGGGACAGGGAAGGGCTACACCTTC
TRBD1	TRBV6-5	TRBJ1-2	-	CASRQTGGRGYTF	TGTGCCAGCAGACAAACAGGGGGCCGTGGCTACACCTTC
TRBD2	TRBV6-1	TRBJ2-1	-	CASSEIQTSGSSNEQFF	TGTGCCAGCAGTGAAATACAGACTAGCGGGAGTAGTAATGAGCAGTTCTTC
-	TRBV5-8	TRBJ1-4	-	CAIRTGGRDEKLFF	TGTGCCATCCGGACCGGCGGGCGCGATGAAAAACTGTTTTTT
-	TRBV5-1	TRBJ1-2	-	CASRIGQGVTNYGYTF	TGCGCCAGCAGAATCGGCCAAGGCGTAACTAACTATGGCTACACCTTC
-	TRBV5-4	TRBJ1-2	few	CASSLDEHYGYTF	TGTGCCAGCAGCTTGGACGAGCACTATGGCTACACCTTC
-	TRBV4-2	TRBJ2-4	-	CASSQDWVTVNIQYF	TGTGCCAGCAGCCAAGATTGGGTGACAGTAAACATTCAGTACTTC
TRBD2	TRBV6-1	TRBJ2-7	-	CASSEQREGEQYF	TGTGCCAGCAGTGAACAGCGGGAGGGCGAGCAGTACTTC
TRBD1	TRBV19	TRBJ1-1	-	CASSLARQGEAFF	TGTGCCAGTAGTTTAGCCCGACAGGGCGAAGCTTTCTTT
-	TRBV19	TRBJ1-2	-	CASSIGGGESFPLPYTF	TGTGCCAGTAGTATAGGAGGGGGGGAGAGTTTTCCTCTACCCTACACCTTC
-	TRBV7-6	TRBJ2-1	-	CASSLAPRDPVGNEQFF	TGTGCCAGCAGCTTAGCCCCTCGCGACCCCGTAGGCAATGAGCAGTTCTTC
-	TRBV4-2	TRBJ2-1	-	CASSQDLMRQDEQFF	TGTGCCAGCAGCCAAGATCTAATGCGGCAGGATGAGCAGTTCTTC
-	TRBV18	TRBJ1-1	few	CASRRASLNTEAFF	TGTGCCAGCCGACGGGCGTCGTTGAACACTGAAGCTTTCTTT
TRBD1	TRBV7-2	TRBJ1-4	-	CASSLGQGREKLFF	TGTGCCAGCAGCTTAGGACAGGGGCGGGAAAAACTGTTTTTT
TRBD2	TRBV7-6	TRBJ2-5	-	CASSFSGGQETQYF	TGTGCCAGCAGCTTTAGCGGGGGCCAAGAGACCCAGTACTTC
TRBD1	TRBV28	TRBJ1-4	-	CASSSGGQGGSNEKLFF	TGTGCCAGCAGTTCAGGGGGACAGGGAGGTTCTAATGAAAAACTGTTTTTT
TRBD1	TRBV19	TRBJ1-2	-	CASRGVTGVVGGYTF	TGTGCCAGTAGGGGAGTGACAGGGGTTGTTGGAGGCTACACCTTC
-	TRBV4-1	TRBJ2-2	few	CASSLGRLGTGELFF	TGCGCCAGCAGTCTCGGGAGACTCGGCACCGGGGAGCTGTTTTTT
-	TRBV2	TRBJ1-1	few	CASRKDRSEAFF	TGTGCCAGCAGGAAAGACAGGTCTGAAGCTTTCTTT
-	TRBV19	TRBJ1-2	-	CASLDFRDNYGYTF	TGTGCCAGTCTTGATTTCCGGGATAACTATGGCTACACCTTC
TRBD2	TRBV19	TRBJ2-2	-	CASRELAKEGTGELFF	TGTGCCAGTAGGGAACTAGCGAAAGAGGGAACCGGGGAGCTGTTTTTT
TRBD1	TRBV7-3	TRBJ2-7	-	CASTKQGASSYEQYF	TGTGCCAGCACCAAACAGGGGGCGAGCTCCTACGAGCAGTACTTC
TRBD1	TRBV7-2	TRBJ1-5	-	CASSLAPGQGRLNSNQPQHF	TGTGCCAGCAGCTTAGCCCCTGGACAGGGGCGCTTGAATAGCAATCAGCCCCAGCATTTT
-	TRBV5-5	TRBJ1-3	-	CASSYGQSGNTIYF	TGTGCCAGCAGCTATGGACAGTCGGGAAACACCATATATTTT
TRBD1	TRBV15	TRBJ2-1	once	CATSRDSRQGEQFF	TGTGCCACCAGCAGAGATTCCCGACAGGGGGAGCAGTTCTTC
-	TRBV25-1	TRBJ2-2	few	CASSAVGLPGELFF	TGTGCCAGCAGTGCCGTAGGCCTCCCCGGGGAGCTGTTTTTT
TRBD1	TRBV9	TRBJ2-1	-	CASSARTGSSYNEQFF	TGTGCCAGCAGCGCTAGGACAGGGAGCTCCTACAATGAGCAGTTCTTC
TRBD2	TRBV7-2	TRBJ2-3	-	CASSLKSGRSTDTQYF	TGTGCCAGCAGCTTAAAGAGCGGGAGAAGCACAGATACGCAGTATTTT